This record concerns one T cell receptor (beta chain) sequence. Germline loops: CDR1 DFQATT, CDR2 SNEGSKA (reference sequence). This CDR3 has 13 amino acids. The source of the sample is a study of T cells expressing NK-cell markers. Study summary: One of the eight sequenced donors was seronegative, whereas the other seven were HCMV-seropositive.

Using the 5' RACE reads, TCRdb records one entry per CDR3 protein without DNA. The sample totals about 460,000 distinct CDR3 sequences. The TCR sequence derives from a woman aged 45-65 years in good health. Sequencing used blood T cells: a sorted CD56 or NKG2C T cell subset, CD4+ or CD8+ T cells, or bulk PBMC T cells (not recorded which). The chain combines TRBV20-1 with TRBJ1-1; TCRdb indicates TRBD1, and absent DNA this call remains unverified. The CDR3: CSAPVPGGTEAFF.